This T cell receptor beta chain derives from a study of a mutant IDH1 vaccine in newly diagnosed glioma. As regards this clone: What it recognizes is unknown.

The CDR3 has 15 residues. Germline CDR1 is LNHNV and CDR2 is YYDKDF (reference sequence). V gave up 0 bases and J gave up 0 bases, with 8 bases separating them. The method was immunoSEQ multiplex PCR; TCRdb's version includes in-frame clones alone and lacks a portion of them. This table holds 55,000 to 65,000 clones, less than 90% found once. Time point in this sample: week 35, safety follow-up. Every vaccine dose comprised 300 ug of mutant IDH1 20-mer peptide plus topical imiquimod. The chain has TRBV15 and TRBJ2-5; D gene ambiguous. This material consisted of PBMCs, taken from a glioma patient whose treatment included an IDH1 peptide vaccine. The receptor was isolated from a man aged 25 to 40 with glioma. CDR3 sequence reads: CATSREAGDQETQYF. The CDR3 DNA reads TGTGCCACCAGCAGAGAGGCAGGTGACCAAGAGACCCAGTACTTC.